These 2 T cell receptor beta chains were sequenced from one sample in a study of T-cell reconstitution after alpha-beta-depleted transplantation in children. For TCRbeta, the library was prepared with unique molecular identifiers. TCRdb re-derived calls from the PCR reads in MiXCR, one entry per CDR3 protein. The table has 610,000 or so distinct CDR3 sequences, 27% seen once. This specimen consisted of PBMCs, obtained before TCRalphabeta/CD19-depleted stem cell transplant. The receptors here all came from a boy less than two years old with Wiskott-Aldrich syndrome, due to receive a stem cell transplant.

The chain employs TRBV7-2 and TRBJ2-1; TRBD2 matches at 9 bases. This CDR3 contains 14 residues. The J segment lost 9 bases and the V segment lost 5 bases, leaving 8 bases of the junction unmatched. The V gene's germline CDR1 is SGHTA and CDR2 FQGNSA. As DNA, the CDR3 is TGTGCCAGCAGCGGGGCGGCTAGCGGGATTGAGCAGTTCTTC. Translation: CASSGAASGIEQFF. The full variable domain, in which reference TRBV7-2 and TRBJ2-1 provide the parts outside the CDR3, is GAGVSQSPSNKVTEKGKDVELRCDPISGHTALYWYRQSLGQGLEFLIYFQGNSAPDKSGLPSDRFSAERTGGSVSTLTIQRTQQEDSAVYLCASSGAASGIEQFFGPGTRLTVL.

This chain links TRBV15 with TRBJ2-7; either TRBD1 or TRBD2 may fit D (5 bases each). Trimming took off 0 bases at V and 4 bases at J, with 13 bases between the two ends. CDR1 is LNHNV, CDR2 YYDKDF, per germline (reference sequence). CDR3 length: 15 residues. The CDR3 region is CATSRDPGRTYEQYF. The DNA for the CDR3 is TGTGCCACCAGCAGAGATCCGGGACGGACATACGAGCAGTACTTC.